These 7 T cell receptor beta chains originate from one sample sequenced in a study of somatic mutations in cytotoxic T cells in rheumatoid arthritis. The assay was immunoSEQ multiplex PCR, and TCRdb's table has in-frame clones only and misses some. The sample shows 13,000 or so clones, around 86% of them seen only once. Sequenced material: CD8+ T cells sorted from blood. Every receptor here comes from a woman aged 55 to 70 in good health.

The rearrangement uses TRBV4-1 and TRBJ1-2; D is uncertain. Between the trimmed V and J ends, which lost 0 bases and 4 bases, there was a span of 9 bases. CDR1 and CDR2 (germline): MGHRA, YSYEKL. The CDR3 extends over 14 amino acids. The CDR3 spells CASSQDEGLYGYTF. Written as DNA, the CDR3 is TGCGCCAGCAGCCAAGATGAGGGTCTCTATGGCTACACCTTC.

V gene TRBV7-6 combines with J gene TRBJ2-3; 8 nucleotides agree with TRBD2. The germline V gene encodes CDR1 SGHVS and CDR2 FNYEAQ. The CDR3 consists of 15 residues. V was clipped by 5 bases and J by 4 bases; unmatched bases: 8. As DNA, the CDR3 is TGTGCCAGCAGCCAGCTAGCGGGTGGCGCAGATACGCAGTATTTT. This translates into CASSQLAGGADTQYF.

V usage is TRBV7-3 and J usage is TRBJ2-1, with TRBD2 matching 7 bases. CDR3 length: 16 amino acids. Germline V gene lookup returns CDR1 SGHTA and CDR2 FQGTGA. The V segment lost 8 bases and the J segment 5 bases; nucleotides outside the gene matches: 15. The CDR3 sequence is CASGGHDYAGDNEQFF. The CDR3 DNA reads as TGTGCCAGCGGAGGCCACGACTATGCGGGGGACAATGAGCAGTTCTTC.

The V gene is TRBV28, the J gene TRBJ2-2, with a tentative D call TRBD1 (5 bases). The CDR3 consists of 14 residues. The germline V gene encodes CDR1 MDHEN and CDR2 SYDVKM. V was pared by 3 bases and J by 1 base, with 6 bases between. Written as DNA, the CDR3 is TGTGCCAGCAGTTTTAGGGGGAACACCGGGGAGCTGTTTTTT. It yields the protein CASSFRGNTGELFF.

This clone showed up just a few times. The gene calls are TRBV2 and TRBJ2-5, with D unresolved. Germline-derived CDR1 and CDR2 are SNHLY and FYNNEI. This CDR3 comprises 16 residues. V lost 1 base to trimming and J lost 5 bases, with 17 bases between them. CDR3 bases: TGTGCCAGCAGTGAAGGTCAGACTTTCTCCGGGGAGACCCAGTACTTC. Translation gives CASSEGQTFSGETQYF. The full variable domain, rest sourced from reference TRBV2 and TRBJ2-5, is EPEVTQTPSHQVTQMGQEVILRCVPISNHLYFYWYRQILGQKVEFLVSFYNNEISEKSEIFDDQFSVERPDGSNFTLKIRSTKLEDSAMYFCASSEGQTFSGETQYFGPGTRLLVL.

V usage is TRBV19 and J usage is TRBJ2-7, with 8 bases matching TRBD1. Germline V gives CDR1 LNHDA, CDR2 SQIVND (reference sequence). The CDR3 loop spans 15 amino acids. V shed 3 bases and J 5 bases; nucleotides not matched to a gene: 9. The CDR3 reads CASSIEGTGGNEQYF. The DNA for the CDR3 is TGTGCCAGTAGTATTGAGGGAACAGGGGGAAACGAGCAGTACTTC.

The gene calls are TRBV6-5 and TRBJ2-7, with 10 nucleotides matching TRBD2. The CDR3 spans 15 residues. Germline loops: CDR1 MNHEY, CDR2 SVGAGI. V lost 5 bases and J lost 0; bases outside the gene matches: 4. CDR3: CASSPSGGSSYEQYF. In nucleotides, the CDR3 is TGTGCCAGCAGTCCTAGCGGGGGAAGCTCCTACGAGCAGTACTTC.